The 3 T cell receptor beta chains given below trace back to one sample, sequenced in a study of blood T cell repertoires in COVID-19. Generated by immunoSEQ multiplex PCR, the TCRdb table keeps only in-frame clones and is missing some. The sample lists around 250,000 clones, approximately 85% occurring once. Sample: PBMCs or T cells enriched from blood (not recorded which). The receptor source for this set is a woman between 45 and 65 years old who had recovered from COVID-19.

On this clone: Other DNA variants within this sample encode the same CDR3. The CDR3 nucleotides read TGCGCCAGCAGCTTGGGTCAGGGGGGCTACGAGCAGTACTTC. Residues: CASSLGQGGYEQYF. This chain uses TRBV5-1 with TRBJ2-7, with D perhaps TRBD1 (7 bases). V lost 0 bases and J 3 bases, leaving 10 bases between the germline ends. The CDR3 is made up of 14 amino acids. From germline, CDR1 is SGHRS and CDR2 YFSETQ.

This clone came up once. At one boundary the junction diverges from the germline segment, which might be a read error. The chain uses TRBV7-7 and TRBJ2-3; 15 nucleotides match TRBD2. CDR3 length: 18 residues. Germline values: CDR1 SSHAT, CDR2 FNYEAQ (reference sequence). The CDR3: CASSLGLAGGRRPDTQYF. The CDR3, as DNA: TGTGCTAGCAGCTTGGGACTAGCGGGAGGAAGACGCCCAGATACGCAGTATTTT.

The CDR3 spells CASRRTSGIFYNEQFF. Here the CDR3 DNA reads TGTGCCAGCAGGCGGACTAGCGGGATCTTCTACAATGAGCAGTTCTTC. The V and J genes are TRBV2 and TRBJ2-1; 12 nucleotides agree with TRBD2. Trimming removed 6 bases from V and 3 bases from J; junction bases left unmatched: 6. The CDR3 is 16 residues long. From germline, CDR1 is SNHLY and CDR2 FYNNEI.